This T cell receptor beta chain was observed in a study of neurological immune-mediated disorders. Where libraries were unsorted, they were derived from 2 million PBMCs stored at -80 degrees C. TCRdb re-analysed the 5' RACE reads in MiXCR, keeping a single row per CDR3 protein. The sample lists more than 20,000 distinct CDR3 sequences; 2% to 2.5% were seen once. Study findings and constraints: When the repertoires were grouped phylogenetically, those of 18 of the 34 multiple sclerosis patients came together in a single cluster of related CDR3 sequences, which points to a possible repertoire-level signature. The multiple sclerosis repertoire cluster was not associated with any clinical or MRI feature.

In its sample, this clonotype was seen a few times. Its antigen is not known. This could be a read error, since a much larger clone is one nucleotide away. The CDR3 end shows no conserved phenylalanine or tryptophan, and so a read error is likely. Deletions cut 7 bases from V and 7 bases from J, with 8 bases between. The CDR3 sequence is 12 residues long. In germline, CDR1 is MGHRA, CDR2 YSYEKL. The chain carries TRBV4-1 and TRBJ1-6; unclear D gene. The clonotype comes from a woman between 45 and 60 years old with multiple sclerosis. Source material: PBMCs. This CDR3 is CASKGRNSPLHV. The DNA for the CDR3 is TGCGCCAGCAAGGGCCGAAATTCACCCCTCCACGTT.